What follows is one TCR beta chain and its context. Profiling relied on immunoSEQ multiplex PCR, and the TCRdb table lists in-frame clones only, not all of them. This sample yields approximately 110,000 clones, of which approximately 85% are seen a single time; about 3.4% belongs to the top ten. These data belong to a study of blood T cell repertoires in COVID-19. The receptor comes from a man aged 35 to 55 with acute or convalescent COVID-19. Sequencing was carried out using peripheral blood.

CDR3 amino acids: CASSGGYYGYTF. CDR3 sequence (DNA): TGCGCCAGCAGTGGCGGATACTATGGCTACACCTTC. V is TRBV4-1 and J is TRBJ1-2; D unresolved. The CDR3 has 12 amino acids. Germline CDR1 and CDR2: MGHRA and YSYEKL. The germline V and J ends were trimmed by 6 bases and 3 bases, with 8 bases remaining between them.